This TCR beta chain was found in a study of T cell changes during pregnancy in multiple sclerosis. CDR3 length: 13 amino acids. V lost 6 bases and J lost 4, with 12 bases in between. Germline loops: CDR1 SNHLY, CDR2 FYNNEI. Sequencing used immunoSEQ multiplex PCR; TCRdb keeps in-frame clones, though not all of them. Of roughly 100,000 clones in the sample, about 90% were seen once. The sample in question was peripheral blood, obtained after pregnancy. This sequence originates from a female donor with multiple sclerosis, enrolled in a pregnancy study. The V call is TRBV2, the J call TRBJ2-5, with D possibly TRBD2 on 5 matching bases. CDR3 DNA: TGTGCCAGCAGGAACTTAGAGGGAGAGACCCAGTACTTC. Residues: CASRNLEGETQYF.